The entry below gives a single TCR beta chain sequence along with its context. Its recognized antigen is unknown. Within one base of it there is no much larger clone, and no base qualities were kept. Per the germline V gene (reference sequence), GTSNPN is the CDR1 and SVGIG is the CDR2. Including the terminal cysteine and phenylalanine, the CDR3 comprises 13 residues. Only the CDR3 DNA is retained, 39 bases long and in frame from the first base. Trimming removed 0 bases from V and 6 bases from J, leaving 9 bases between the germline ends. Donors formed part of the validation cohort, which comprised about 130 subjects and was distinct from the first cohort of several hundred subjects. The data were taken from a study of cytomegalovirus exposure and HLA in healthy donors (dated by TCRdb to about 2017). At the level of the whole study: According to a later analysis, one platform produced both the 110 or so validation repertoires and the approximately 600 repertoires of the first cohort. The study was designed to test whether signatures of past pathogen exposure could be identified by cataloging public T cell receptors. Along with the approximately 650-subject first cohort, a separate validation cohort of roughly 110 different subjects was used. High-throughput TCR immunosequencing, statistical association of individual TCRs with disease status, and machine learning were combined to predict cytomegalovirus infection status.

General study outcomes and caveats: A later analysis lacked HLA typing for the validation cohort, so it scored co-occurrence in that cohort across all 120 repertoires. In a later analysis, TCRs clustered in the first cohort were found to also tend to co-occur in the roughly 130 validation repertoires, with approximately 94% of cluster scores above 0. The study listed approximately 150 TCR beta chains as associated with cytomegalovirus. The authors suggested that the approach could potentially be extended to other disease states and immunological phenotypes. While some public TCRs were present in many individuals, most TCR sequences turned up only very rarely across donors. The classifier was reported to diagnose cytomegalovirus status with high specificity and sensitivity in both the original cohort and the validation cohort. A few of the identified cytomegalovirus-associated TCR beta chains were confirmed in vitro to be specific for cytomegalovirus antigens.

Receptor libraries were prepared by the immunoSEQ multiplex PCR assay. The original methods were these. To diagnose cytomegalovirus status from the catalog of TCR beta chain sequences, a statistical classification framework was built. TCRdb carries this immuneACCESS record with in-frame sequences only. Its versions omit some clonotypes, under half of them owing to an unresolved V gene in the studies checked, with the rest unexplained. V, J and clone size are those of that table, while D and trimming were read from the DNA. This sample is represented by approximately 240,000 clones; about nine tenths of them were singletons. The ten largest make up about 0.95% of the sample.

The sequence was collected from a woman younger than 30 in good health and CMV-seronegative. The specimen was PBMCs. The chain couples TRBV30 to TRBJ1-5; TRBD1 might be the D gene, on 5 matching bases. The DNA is TGTGCCTGGAGTGTAGGGGAGGGTCAGCCCCAGCATTTT. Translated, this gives CAWSVGEGQPQHF. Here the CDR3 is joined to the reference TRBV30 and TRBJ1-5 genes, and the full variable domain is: SQTIHQWPATLVQPVGSPLSLECTVEGTSNPNLYWYRQAAGRGLQLLFYSVGIGQISSEVPQNLSASRPQDRQFILSSKKLLLSDSGFYLCAWSVGEGQPQHFGDGTRLSIL.